The sequence of this T cell receptor (beta chain) was determined in a study of early T cells in non-severe SARS-CoV-2 infection. V shed 2 bases and J shed 8 bases, with 13 bases lying between them. CDR3 length equals 14 residues. CDR1 and CDR2 (germline): MNHEY, SVGAGI. Individual cDNA molecules received unique molecular identifiers during library preparation. TCRdb re-analysed the 5' RACE reads in MiXCR, keeping a single row per CDR3 protein. The sample yields roughly 60,000 distinct CDR3 sequences, 5.5% to 8.5% seen once. This clonotype was counted between two and nine times. The source is an adult who was a healthcare worker with PCR-confirmed SARS-CoV-2 infection or an uninfected control (not recorded which). The rearrangement joins TRBV6-5 to TRBJ2-1; D is possibly TRBD2 (5 bases). This specimen consisted of whole blood, obtained at baseline. The DNA of the CDR3 is TGTGCCAGCAGTTACCTCGCTAGCAATGATGAGCAGTTCTTC. Translated, it gives CASSYLASNDEQFF.